Shown below are 31 T cell receptor beta chains from a single sample sequenced in a study of graft-versus-host responses after intestinal transplantation. Some clones are missing from TCRdb's copy, which holds only in-frame ones; the method was immunoSEQ multiplex PCR. This sample yields just under 50,000 clones, of which roughly 83% are seen a single time; 0.46% belongs to the top ten. Their specific antigens are unknown. Sequences were derived from unstimulated CD4+ T cells sorted from spleen or lymph node cells, sampled before transplant. Receptors were obtained from a human donor who was the organ donor for an intestinal transplant.

V gene TRBV19 combines with J gene TRBJ1-4, with 8 bases fitting TRBD1. V lost 6 bases, J lost 3 bases, and 3 bases stayed unmatched. The CDR3 contains 14 residues. The germline gives CDR1 LNHDA, CDR2 SQIVND (reference sequence). The CDR3 spells CASRRDRSNEKLFF. In DNA form, the CDR3 reads TGTGCCAGTAGGCGGGACAGGTCTAATGAAAAACTGTTTTTT.

V and J are TRBV30 and TRBJ1-4, with TRBD1 identical over 9 bases. The CDR3 contains 19 residues. Germline-derived CDR1 and CDR2 are GTSNPN and SVGIG (reference sequence). The V and J ends lost 8 bases and 3 bases, in that order; junction bases with no gene match: 22. CDR3 in amino acids: CALHLPGTGMGLPNEKLFF. The CDR3 nucleotides read TGTGCCCTACACCTCCCCGGGACAGGGATGGGGCTACCTAATGAAAAACTGTTTTTT.

The rearrangement uses TRBV2 and TRBJ2-3; 13 bases fit TRBD2. The CDR3 runs to 19 residues. V shed 4 bases and J 2 bases; nucleotides not matched to a gene: 12. Per germline, CDR1 SNHLY and CDR2 FYNNEI. The CDR3 DNA is TGTGCCAGCAGTGCCCCCCGAGGACTAGCGGGGGAGTACACAGATACGCAGTATTTT. This sequence encodes CASSAPRGLAGEYTDTQYF.

The chain links TRBV29-1 to TRBJ1-1; no definite D call. CDR1 SQVTM and CDR2 ANQGSEA come from the germline V gene. The CDR3 extends over 14 amino acids. V was clipped by 7 bases and J by 0 bases, with 15 bases between them. CDR3 sequence (DNA): TGCAGCGGGCGACCCACCCGGGTGAACACTGAAGCTTTCTTT. This sequence encodes CSGRPTRVNTEAFF.

The CDR3 sequence: CASSQVMGISGQYF. DNA of the CDR3: TGCGCCAGCAGCCAAGTCATGGGTATAAGCGGGCAGTACTTC. This chain links TRBV4-3 with TRBJ2-5, with D possibly being TRBD2 (6 bases). The germline V gene encodes CDR1 LGHNA and CDR2 YSLEER. Trimming stripped 1 base from V and 11 bases from J, with 17 bases between. The CDR3 has 14 amino acids.

V and J are TRBV4-2 and TRBJ2-2, with a weak D call TRBD2 (5 bases). The CDR3 runs to 16 residues. The V gene's germline CDR1 is LGHNA and CDR2 YNFKEQ. V shed 0 bases and J shed 1 base, with 9 bases lying between them. The CDR3, as DNA: TGTGCCAGCAGCCAAGATAATAGCGAGAACACCGGGGAGCTGTTTTTT. Translation: CASSQDNSENTGELFF.

The chain carries TRBV23-1 and TRBJ1-5; TRBD1 agrees at 7 bases. TRBV23-1 is flagged as an ORF with uncertain function. The CDR3 is 16 residues long. Trimming took 7 bases from V and 4 from J; bases not matched to a gene: 13. CDR3: CASNKTDREANQPQHF. The CDR3 DNA reads TGCGCCAGCAACAAGACCGACAGGGAGGCGAATCAGCCCCAGCATTTT.

Of note for this clone: This sample also contains other DNA sequences that code for the same CDR3. This rearrangement joins TRBV9 to TRBJ1-2; D gene uncertain. Germline values: CDR1 SGDLS, CDR2 YYNGEE. V was clipped by 0 bases and J by 7 bases, with 13 bases between them. The CDR3 spans 14 residues. The CDR3 spells CASSVAGGVGGYTF. The CDR3 coding sequence is TGTGCCAGCAGCGTAGCGGGCGGGGTGGGTGGCTACACCTTC.

The V call is TRBV5-1, the J call TRBJ2-5; a weak D match, TRBD2 (6 bases). V was cut by 3 bases and J by 1 base, with 10 bases left in between. There are 14 residues in the CDR3. Germline V lookup: CDR1 SGHRS, CDR2 YFSETQ. CDR3 protein: CASSYRETQETQYF. CDR3 coding DNA: TGCGCCAGCAGCTACCGGGAGACCCAAGAGACCCAGTACTTC.

The gene calls are TRBV30 and TRBJ2-7, with 8 bases aligning to TRBD1. The length of the CDR3 is 13 residues. The J segment lost 4 bases and the V segment lost 1 base, leaving 3 bases of the junction unmatched. Germline CDR1 reads GTSNPN; CDR2 reads SVGIG (reference sequence). CDR3 in amino acids: CAWSGTGFYEQYF. DNA for the CDR3: TGTGCCTGGAGTGGGACAGGGTTTTACGAGCAGTACTTC.

CDR3 DNA: TGTGCCATCAGTGAGCTGTCCCGGGACGTCGGGAGGGGCTACACCTTC. Translating it yields CAISELSRDVGRGYTF. The chain combines TRBV10-3 with TRBJ1-2; D is perhaps TRBD1 (5 bases). CDR1 is ENHRY, CDR2 SYGVKD, per germline. The CDR3 extends over 16 amino acids. V shed 2 bases and J shed 8 bases, with 21 bases lying between them.

This chain's CDR3 is CASGLVGQGQFSYEQYF. CDR3 bases: TGTGCTAGTGGTTTGGTCGGACAGGGACAATTCTCGTACGAGCAGTACTTC. The chain recombines TRBV12-5 with TRBJ2-7; 8 bases map to TRBD1. Trimming took 0 bases from V and 4 from J; bases not matched to a gene: 11. Germline V gene sequence: CDR1 LGHNT, CDR2 FRNRAP. The CDR3 spans 17 residues.

The rearrangement joins TRBV28 to TRBJ2-1; TRBD2 aligns across 11 bases. Germline-derived CDR1 and CDR2 are MDHEN and SYDVKM. CDR3 size: 16 residues. The junction had 7 bases not matched to a gene; V was cut back by 2 bases and J by 7 bases. The CDR3 spells CASSLEVGLAVNEQFF. DNA of the CDR3: TGTGCCAGCAGTTTAGAGGTGGGACTAGCGGTGAATGAGCAGTTCTTC. Complete variable domain (other parts from reference TRBV28 and TRBJ2-1): DVKVTQSSRYLVKRTGEKVFLECVQDMDHENMFWYRQDPGLGLRLIYFSYDVKMKEKGDIPEGYSVSREKKERFSLILESASTNQTSMYLCASSLEVGLAVNEQFFGPGTRLTVL.

This clone was seen a handful of times. The chain uses TRBV27 and TRBJ2-1; 7 bases map to TRBD2. The junction had 8 bases not matched to a gene; V was cut back by 6 bases and J by 3 bases. Germline V gives CDR1 MNHEY, CDR2 SMNVEV (reference sequence). The CDR3 sequence is 15 residues long. CDR3 region: CASSLSRGDYNEQFF. CDR3 nucleotide sequence: TGTGCCAGCAGCCTATCTCGGGGGGACTACAATGAGCAGTTCTTC.

The rearrangement joins TRBV14 to TRBJ2-2; perhaps TRBD2 as D (5 bases). The CDR3 covers 15 residues. V was trimmed by 6 bases and J by 5 bases, leaving 16 bases between them. Germline V CDR1 and CDR2: SGHDN, FVKESK. The CDR3: CASRVSLPGTGELFF. CDR3 sequence (DNA): TGTGCCAGCAGGGTTAGCCTTCCGGGGACCGGGGAGCTGTTTTTT.

The J gene is TRBJ1-4, the V gene TRBV10-2, with 9 bases that match TRBD1. Germline lookup yields CDR1 WSHSY and CDR2 SAAADI. There are 15 residues in the CDR3. The ends lost 7 bases at V and 5 bases at J; junction bases unmatched: 8. The CDR3 loop is CASTERQGGNEKLFF. The CDR3 coding sequence is TGCGCCAGCACAGAACGACAGGGGGGGAATGAAAAACTGTTTTTT.

The V and J genes are TRBV28 and TRBJ1-6, with D possibly being TRBD1 (5 bases). The CDR3 spans 19 residues. Between the trimmed V and J ends, which lost 1 base and 8 bases, there was a span of 24 bases. Per the germline V gene, CDR1 is MDHEN and CDR2 is SYDVKM. DNA of the CDR3: TGTGCCAGCAGTTTATATGGCCGGGCGCAGGGAAACCTTTATTCACCCCTCCACTTT. It encodes CASSLYGRAQGNLYSPLHF.

This clone occurred once. The chain joins TRBV5-4 to TRBJ2-1, with 14 positions matching TRBD2. With 4 bases clipped from V and 7 bases from J, the junction kept 10 bases outside the gene matches. The CDR3 is 17 residues long. CDR1 and CDR2 from the germline V gene are SGHNT and YYREEE (reference sequence). The DNA for the CDR3 is TGTGCCAGCAGCCCGGGACTAGCGGGGGCGAAACGTAATGAGCAGTTCTTC. Its protein product is CASSPGLAGAKRNEQFF. Full variable domain (remainder filled in from reference TRBV5-4 and TRBJ2-1): ETGVTQSPTHLIKTRGQQVTLRCSSQSGHNTVSWYQQALGQGPQFIFQYYREEENGRGNFPPRFSGLQFPNYSSELNVNALELDDSALYLCASSPGLAGAKRNEQFFGPGTRLTVL.

The chain joins TRBV5-1 to TRBJ2-5; D is ambiguous. Germline CDR1 SGHRS, CDR2 YFSETQ. The germline V and J ends were trimmed by 0 bases and 0 bases, with 3 bases remaining between them. This CDR3 is 13 amino acids long. CDR3 DNA: TGCGCCAGCAGCTTGGCCAACCAAGAGACCCAGTACTTC. This encodes CASSLANQETQYF.

The gene calls are TRBV2 and TRBJ2-3, with D perhaps matching TRBD2 (5 bases). Germline V gives CDR1 SNHLY, CDR2 FYNNEI. Trimming stripped 2 bases from V and 0 bases from J, with 6 bases between. This CDR3 has 14 residues. The CDR3 region is CASSERGSTDTQYF. Here the CDR3 DNA reads TGTGCCAGCAGTGAACGGGGTAGCACAGATACGCAGTATTTT.

The chain employs TRBV7-2 and TRBJ2-5; 11 bases line up with TRBD2. The CDR3 loop spans 16 amino acids. Germline trimming cut 0 bases from V and 1 base from J; bases unmatched to any gene: 1. Germline assignment: CDR1 SGHTA and CDR2 FQGNSA. The CDR3 loop is CASSLAGLAVQETQYF. The CDR3 nucleotides are TGTGCCAGCAGCTTAGCGGGACTAGCGGTCCAAGAGACCCAGTACTTC.

The chain uses TRBV6-1 and TRBJ2-5; tentatively, D is TRBD2 (5 bases). The V and J ends lost 6 bases and 5 bases respectively, with 16 bases between them. The CDR3 loop spans 14 amino acids. The germline CDR1 and CDR2 sequences are MNHNS and SASEGT. The CDR3 spells CASRVNLRGETQYF. The CDR3 region has the DNA TGTGCCAGCAGGGTAAACCTCAGAGGGGAGACCCAGTACTTC.

The chain couples TRBV4-3 to TRBJ1-2; D remains ambiguous. Germline CDR1 is LGHNA and CDR2 is YSLEER. The V gene lost 0 bases and the J gene lost 9 bases, with 14 bases spanning the gap. The CDR3 length is 14 residues. The CDR3 reads CASSQDPEGRSYTF. CDR3 DNA sequence: TGCGCCAGCAGCCAAGATCCTGAAGGGCGAAGCTACACCTTC.

In DNA form, the CDR3 reads TGTGCCAGCAGCCCCACCCCCGGGGATACGCAGTATTTT. This codes for CASSPTPGDTQYF. The rearrangement uses TRBV7-2 and TRBJ2-3; D ambiguous. The CDR3 extends over 13 amino acids. Trimming cost V 5 bases and J 6 bases, with 12 bases left between them. Germline lookup yields CDR1 SGHTA and CDR2 FQGNSA.

The rearrangement joins TRBV27 to TRBJ2-7; 10 nucleotides align to TRBD2. This CDR3 contains 18 residues. Germline trimming cut 5 bases from V and 0 bases from J; bases unmatched to any gene: 13. The V gene's germline CDR1 is MNHEY and CDR2 SMNVEV (reference sequence). The CDR3 sequence: CASSPQNSGRAGSYEQYF. In DNA, the CDR3 is TGTGCCAGCAGTCCCCAGAACAGCGGGAGGGCGGGCTCCTACGAGCAGTACTTC.

The V gene is TRBV4-1, the J gene TRBJ2-7; D may be TRBD1 or TRBD2 (5 bases each). The V end lost 4 bases, the J end lost 4 bases, and 14 bases lay between the germline ends. Germline V gene data show CDR1 as MGHRA and CDR2 as YSYEKL. The CDR3 runs 14 residues. The DNA of the CDR3 is TGCGCCAGCAGCCTCCGGACGGGACCGTACGAGCAGTACTTC. Protein sequence: CASSLRTGPYEQYF.

V and J are TRBV7-7 and TRBJ1-1; D perhaps matches TRBD1 (6 bases). The CDR3 is made up of 13 amino acids. The ends were cut back, 0 bases at V and 8 bases at J, with 10 bases in the middle. Germline loops: CDR1 SSHAT, CDR2 FNYEAQ (reference sequence). CDR3 in amino acids: CASSLARGTEAFF. In nucleotides, the CDR3 is TGTGCCAGCAGCTTAGCGAGAGGGACAGAAGCTTTCTTT.

The rearrangement links TRBV7-2 to TRBJ2-7, with 10 positions matching TRBD2. The CDR3 is 17 amino acids. Germline values: CDR1 SGHTA, CDR2 FQGNSA. With V trimmed by 1 base and J by 2 bases, 8 bases remained unmatched. The CDR3 sequence is CASSLVIASGRTYEQYF. In DNA form, the CDR3 reads TGTGCCAGCAGCTTAGTAATCGCTAGCGGGAGAACCTACGAGCAGTACTTC.

The chain uses TRBV30 and TRBJ2-1; no clear D. The germline CDR1 and CDR2 sequences are GTSNPN and SVGIG (reference sequence). V lost 2 bases, J lost 0 bases, and 8 bases lay in between. The CDR3 has 14 residues. The CDR3 DNA follows: TGTGCCTGGAGTATTTCCCGCTCCTACAATGAGCAGTTCTTC. Its protein is CAWSISRSYNEQFF. Together with reference TRBV30 and TRBJ2-1, the CDR3 gives the full variable domain: SQTIHQWPATLVQPVGSPLSLECTVEGTSNPNLYWYRQAAGRGLQLLFYSVGIGQISSEVPQNLSASRPQDRQFILSSKKLLLSDSGFYLCAWSISRSYNEQFFGPGTRLTVL.

The chain links TRBV19 to TRBJ2-5, with 13 bases matching TRBD2. Losses at the gene ends were 3 bases for V and 3 bases for J; bases not matched to a gene: 10. This CDR3 region has 18 residues. Germline-derived CDR1 and CDR2 are LNHDA and SQIVND (reference sequence). Here the CDR3 DNA reads TGTGCCAGTAGTATTAGGATCGGACTAGCGGGAGAAAAAGAGACCCAGTACTTC. Encoded protein: CASSIRIGLAGEKETQYF.

The CDR3 DNA reads as TGTGCCAGCAGCTCGGGACTAGCGGGAACCACAGATACGCAGTATTTT. As protein: CASSSGLAGTTDTQYF. The J gene is TRBJ2-3, the V gene TRBV7-6; 13 positions match TRBD2. V lost 4 bases and J lost 2; bases outside the gene matches: 3. The V gene's germline CDR1 is SGHVS and CDR2 FNYEAQ. The CDR3 sequence is 16 residues long. The full variable domain, in which reference TRBV7-6 and TRBJ2-3 provide the parts outside the CDR3, is GAGVSQSPRYKVTKRGQDVALRCDPISGHVSLYWYRQALGQGPEFLTYFNYEAQQDKSGLPNDRFSAERPEGSISTLTIQRTEQRDSAMYRCASSSGLAGTTDTQYFGPGTRLTVL.